This record looks at one T cell receptor beta chain sequence and its context. Its antigen is not identified. This record belongs to a study of T cell responses to AZD1222 COVID-19 vaccine. Points from the study as a whole: Among the donors, most were white British and more were female, and clonal diversity was possibly underestimated. Vaccination with two AZD1222 doses was followed by a rise in Spike-specific TCR breadth and depth. Repertoire sampling was restricted to post-peak T cell response timepoints.

TCRdb keeps only in-frame clones here, not all; method: immunoSEQ multiplex PCR. The sample has some 140,000 clones; roughly 90% are singletons. Per the germline V gene, CDR1 is MNHEY and CDR2 is SVGAGI. This CDR3 has 15 residues. The V gene end was trimmed by 6 bases and the J gene end by 6 bases; junction bases not matched to a gene: 13. This clonotype was obtained from an adult in good health. V is TRBV6-5 and J is TRBJ2-7; 8 bases match TRBD1. The sample was peripheral blood, taken on day 0 of AZD1222 vaccination. CDR3 loop: CASRWMTGDAREQYF. The CDR3, as DNA: TGTGCCAGCAGATGGATGACAGGGGACGCGCGCGAGCAGTACTTC.